These T cell receptor beta chains were read from a single sample in a study of T cell responses to AZD1222 COVID-19 vaccine. The method was immunoSEQ multiplex PCR; TCRdb's version includes in-frame clones alone and lacks a portion of them. Of more than 140,000 clones listed, about 87% are singletons. The sample consisted of peripheral blood, taken on day 0 of AZD1222 vaccination. These receptors were obtained from an adult in good health. CDR3s include the opening cysteine and the closing phenylalanine or tryptophan. D genes are given only for firm matches. Size tells how often a clone was seen (once, few, many) or the class of an expanded clone, and some rows leave it out.

V gene	D gene	clone size	J gene	CDR3 DNA	CDR3 protein
TRBV11-3	NA	NA	TRBJ1-1	TGTGCCAGCAGTTTTATACGGCAGGGAGGCACTGAAGCTTTCTTT	CASSFIRQGGTEAFF
TRBV5-1	TRBD1	few	TRBJ1-2	TGCGCCAGCAGTCCCTTAGGGACAGGGGGGTATGGCTACACCTTC	CASSPLGTGGYGYTF
TRBV27	NA	once	TRBJ1-6	TGTGCCAGCAGTTCGGAATTCTCGGGGAACTATAATTCACCCCTCCACTTT	CASSSEFSGNYNSPLHF
TRBV9	TRBD1	NA	TRBJ2-1	TGTGCCAGCAGCCCCCAAGGGGGCTATGCCTACAATGAGCAGTTCTTC	CASSPQGGYAYNEQFF
TRBV27	NA	NA	TRBJ2-6	TGTGCCAGCAGTTTATCTGGGGCCAACGTCCTGACTTTC	CASSLSGANVLTF
TRBV6-5	NA	NA	TRBJ1-1	TGTGCCAGCAGTTTACAGGGCCACACTGAAGCTTTCTTT	CASSLQGHTEAFF
TRBV30	NA	NA	TRBJ1-6	TGTGCCTGGAGTTACAACCGACTGGACTATAATTCACCCCTCCACTTT	CAWSYNRLDYNSPLHF
TRBV5-6	TRBD2	once	TRBJ2-7	TGTGCCAGCAGTGTGGTGGGCGGGAGGCCCCACGAGCAGTACTTC	CASSVVGGRPHEQYF
TRBV19	TRBD2	NA	TRBJ2-2	TGTGCCAGTCACCCCAGCGGGAGGTACACCGGGGAGCTGTTTTTT	CASHPSGRYTGELFF
TRBV6-5	TRBD1	NA	TRBJ1-2	TGTGCCAGCACCGACTCCGGGACAGGGTATGGCTACACCTTC	CASTDSGTGYGYTF
TRBV14	NA	NA	TRBJ2-7	TGTGCCAGCAGCCAACATGGGGGCAGTAGCGGACGAAAGCAGTACTTC	CASSQHGGSSGRKQYF
TRBV7-3	NA	NA	TRBJ2-2	TGTGCCAGCAGCTCTAAAGGGGACGTCTATCTGAACACCGGGGAGCTGTTTTTT	CASSSKGDVYLNTGELFF
TRBV2	NA	NA	TRBJ2-3	TGTGCCAGCTTTTCGTCGCACAGGATCGGAGATACGCAGTATTTT	CASFSSHRIGDTQYF
TRBV4-2	NA	NA	TRBJ2-1	TGTGCCAGCAGCCAAGTTGGCGGCGCGAGCTCCTACAATGAGCAGTTCTTC	CASSQVGGASSYNEQFF
TRBV24-1	NA	NA	TRBJ1-2	TGTGCCACCAGTGATTCACCCCTTGGTGACTATGGCTACACCTTC	CATSDSPLGDYGYTF
TRBV7-9	NA	few	TRBJ1-2	TGTGCCAGCAGCTTAGGACAGGCAAGCTTCCATGGCTACACCTTC	CASSLGQASFHGYTF
TRBV6-4	TRBD2	few	TRBJ2-1	TGTGCCAGCAGTGCTTCGAGCGGGGGTCTTGAGCAGTTCTTC	CASSASSGGLEQFF
TRBV19	NA	NA	TRBJ2-3	TGTGCCAGTAGTCCGGGACACAGCACAGATACGCAGTATTTT	CASSPGHSTDTQYF
TRBV5-1	NA	NA	TRBJ2-3	TGCGCCAGCAGCTTATGGGTCCCGGGGAGCACAGATACGCAGTATTTT	CASSLWVPGSTDTQYF
TRBV6-5	NA	NA	TRBJ1-1	TGTGCCAGCAGCCCCGGACTCTCGCTCACTGAAGCTTTCTTT	CASSPGLSLTEAFF
TRBV7-2	TRBD2	few	TRBJ2-1	TGTGCCAGCAGCTTAGACGGGACTATCACCTACAATGAGCAGTTCTTC	CASSLDGTITYNEQFF
TRBV19	TRBD1	NA	TRBJ1-1	TGTGCCAGTAAGGACATGGGACAGTTCATGAACACTGAAGCTTTCTTT	CASKDMGQFMNTEAFF
TRBV27	TRBD2	NA	TRBJ2-1	TGTGCCAGCAGTTTACTTACCGGGACTAGTTTCCATGAGCAGTTCTTC	CASSLLTGTSFHEQFF
TRBV28	TRBD1	NA	TRBJ2-2	TGTGCCAGCAGACCAGGGGACAGGGACACCGGGGAGCTGTTTTTT	CASRPGDRDTGELFF
TRBV4-3	NA	NA	TRBJ2-1	TGCGCCAGCAGCCAAGGACAAATGGGTGGCAATGAGCAGTTCTTC	CASSQGQMGGNEQFF
TRBV6-5	TRBD1	NA	TRBJ1-6	TGTGCCAGCAGAACCAGGGGGACAAATTCACCACCCCTCCACTTT	CASRTRGTNSPPLHF
TRBV10-1	NA	NA	TRBJ1-5	TGCGCCATCCCACAGGTTAGCAATCAGCCCCAGCATTTT	CAIPQVSNQPQHF
TRBV5-4	NA	NA	TRBJ2-7	TGTGCCAGCACCAAGGACAGCAGACCGTACGAGCAGTACTTC	CASTKDSRPYEQYF
TRBV28	TRBD1	NA	TRBJ2-1	TGTGCCAGCAGTTGGGGACAGGAGTACGAGCAGTTCTTC	CASSWGQEYEQFF
TRBV27	TRBD2	NA	TRBJ2-7	TGTGCCAGCAGTTTGGGAGCGGGAGGGCCTGGCGAGCAGTACTTC	CASSLGAGGPGEQYF
TRBV4-3	NA	NA	TRBJ2-7	TGCGCCAGCAGCCAATTTCCGGGACCTTCCTCCTACGAGCAGTACTTC	CASSQFPGPSSYEQYF
TRBV28	TRBD1	NA	TRBJ2-5	TGTGCCAGCAGCCCGACAGGGGCGCTAGAGACCCAGTACTTC	CASSPTGALETQYF
TRBV19	NA	NA	TRBJ1-5	TGTGCCAGTAGAAAGGGCAACTCCCCTAATCAGCCCCAGCATTTT	CASRKGNSPNQPQHF
TRBV5-1	NA	NA	TRBJ2-7	TGCGCCAGCAGCTTCGGCGGAACCAACTCCTACGAGCAGTACTTC	CASSFGGTNSYEQYF
TRBV19	NA	NA	TRBJ2-5	TGTGCCAGTAGTTTAAGGACAGCCCGTTCGATCCAAGAGACCCAGTACTTC	CASSLRTARSIQETQYF
TRBV24-1	NA	NA	TRBJ2-2	TGTGCCACCAGTGGGCCGGGCCGTAACACCGGGGAGCTGTTTTTT	CATSGPGRNTGELFF